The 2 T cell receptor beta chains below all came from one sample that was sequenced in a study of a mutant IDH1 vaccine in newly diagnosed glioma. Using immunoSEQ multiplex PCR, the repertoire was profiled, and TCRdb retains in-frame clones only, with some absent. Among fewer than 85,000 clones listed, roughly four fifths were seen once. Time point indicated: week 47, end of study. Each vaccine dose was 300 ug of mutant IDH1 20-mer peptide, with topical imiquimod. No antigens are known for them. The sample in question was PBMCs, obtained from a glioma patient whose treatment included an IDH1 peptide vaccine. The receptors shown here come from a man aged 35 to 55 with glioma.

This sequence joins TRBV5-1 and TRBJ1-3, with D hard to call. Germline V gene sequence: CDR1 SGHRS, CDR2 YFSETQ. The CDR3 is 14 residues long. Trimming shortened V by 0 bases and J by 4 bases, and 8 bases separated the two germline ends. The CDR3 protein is CASSLVAAGNTIYF. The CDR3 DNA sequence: TGCGCCAGCAGCTTGGTTGCGGCAGGAAACACCATATATTTT.

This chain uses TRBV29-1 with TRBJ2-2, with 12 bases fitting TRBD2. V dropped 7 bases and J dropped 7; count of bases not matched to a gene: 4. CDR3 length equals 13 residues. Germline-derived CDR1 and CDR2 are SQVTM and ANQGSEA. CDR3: CSGLAGENGELFF. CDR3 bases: TGCAGCGGACTAGCGGGAGAAAACGGGGAGCTGTTTTTT.